What follows describes a single T cell receptor beta chain. Its antigen is still unknown. Here immunoSEQ multiplex PCR was the method, and the copy in TCRdb shows in-frame clones only, minus some. The sample lists about 30,000 clones; 84% were seen once. This specimen comes from a study of OX40 agonist ivuxolimab in advanced cancers. Study summary: Three patients had partial responses: one hepatocellular carcinoma, two cutaneous melanoma.

Points from the study as a whole: The study observed clonal expansion of CD4+ and CD8+ blood T cells by week 6 at 0.1 to 3.0 mg/kg.

Trimming removed 4 bases from V and 4 bases from J; junction bases left unmatched: 4. Per germline, CDR1 SGDLS and CDR2 YYNGEE. The CDR3 consists of 14 residues. This chain connects TRBV9 to TRBJ2-3; 9 bases map to TRBD2. This receptor was taken from an adult with an advanced solid tumor such as melanoma, head and neck, liver or kidney cancer. The sequencing used CD4+ or CD8+ T cells sorted from blood, collected in a trial of the OX40 agonist ivuxolimab. CDR3 residues: CASSSSGRPDTQYF. The CDR3 DNA sequence: TGTGCCAGCAGCTCAAGCGGGAGGCCAGATACGCAGTATTTT.